At least ten counts were recorded for the clone carrying this T cell receptor beta chain. Its antigen is unknown. Germline assignment: CDR1 SGHRS and CDR2 YFSETQ. Trimming cost V 0 bases and J 0 bases, with 6 bases left between them. The CDR3 consists of 14 residues. The sample originates from a study of CD8 T cells in ankylosing spondylitis. The study's findings and limits: The study identified a TCR beta motif of 7 or 8 highly homologous variants that appeared characteristic of ankylosing spondylitis blood. In synovial fluid and blood from reactive arthritis, some motif variants were previously reported. Significant enrichment of disease-linked clones was reported in matched ankylosing spondylitis synovial fluid.

One entry per CDR3 protein, called by TCRdb with MiXCR from the 5' RACE reads. The table lists about 320,000 distinct CDR3 sequences, under 14% of them singletons. Sample: blood, either unsorted or a sorted T cell fraction (not recorded which). The sequence came from a female donor with ankylosing spondylitis or in good health (not recorded which). The chain has TRBV5-1 and TRBJ1-1; a possible D gene is TRBD1 (5 bases). CDR3: CASSLGTLNTEAFF. For the CDR3, the DNA is TGCGCCAGCAGCTTGGGGACACTGAACACTGAAGCTTTCTTT.